This is a list of T cell receptor beta chains from one sample in a study of Ad26.COV2.S vaccination and SARS-CoV-2 variants. Generated by immunoSEQ multiplex PCR, the TCRdb table keeps only in-frame clones and is missing some. The sample yields under 150,000 clones, 86% seen once. Sample: peripheral blood, taken after recovery from COVID-19. These receptors originate from a human donor who had recovered from COVID-19. The CDR3 runs from the conserved cysteine through the conserved F or W. The D gene is left open where the match is weak.

D	V	J	DNA	CDR3
.	TRBV19	TRBJ1-2	TGTGCCAGTAGTATAGGCGGGAACTATGGCTACACCTTC	CASSIGGNYGYTF
.	TRBV7-7	TRBJ2-1	TGTGCTAGCAGTCTTGACAGCTACAATGAGCAGTTCTTC	CASSLDSYNEQFF
.	TRBV7-9	TRBJ2-5	TGTGCCAGCAGCCCACGGACGCCCTTAGAGACCCAGTACTTC	CASSPRTPLETQYF
.	TRBV19	TRBJ1-2	TGTGCCAGTAGTGAGGGAAACTATGGCTACACCTTC	CASSEGNYGYTF
TRBD1	TRBV2	TRBJ2-7	TGTGCCAGCGGGGGACAGGGGAGGATATACGAGCAGTACTTC	CASGGQGRIYEQYF
TRBD2	TRBV7-2	TRBJ2-3	TGTGCCAGCAGCTCCCACGCCCTAGCGGGGGGGAGCACAGATACGCAGTATTTT	CASSSHALAGGSTDTQYF
TRBD1	TRBV28	TRBJ1-3	TGTGCCAGCAGTTTACCGGACAGGGCTGGAAACACCATATATTTT	CASSLPDRAGNTIYF
.	TRBV28	TRBJ1-2	TGTGCCAGCAGTTGGACAGTATATGGCTACACCTTC	CASSWTVYGYTF
.	TRBV9	TRBJ2-7	TGTGCCAGCAGCCGCCAAGGCTCAAACTACGAGCAGTACTTC	CASSRQGSNYEQYF
.	TRBV29-1	TRBJ2-4	TGCAGCGTTGAATCTGGGGACAAAAACATTCAGTACTTC	CSVESGDKNIQYF
TRBD2	TRBV10-3	TRBJ2-7	TGTGCCATCAGTGGGGGGGGGAACGCCCTAGGAGAGCAGTACTTC	CAISGGGNALGEQYF